The entry below gives a single TCR beta chain sequence along with its context. This entry belongs to a study of cytomegalovirus exposure and HLA in healthy donors. Trimming removed 1 base from V and 2 bases from J; junction bases left unmatched: 3. CDR1 SGHTA and CDR2 FQGNSA come from the germline V gene. This CDR3 has 15 residues. PCR employed 60 Vbeta and 13 Jbeta primers. The assay was immunoSEQ multiplex PCR, and TCRdb's table has in-frame clones only and misses some. The specimen's table records about 190,000 clones. Sequenced sample: PBMCs. The V call is TRBV7-2, the J call TRBJ2-7, with 9 bases matching TRBD1. The TCR sequence derives from a woman aged 25 to 39 in good health and CMV-seropositive. This CDR3 reads CASSLVGTGTYEQYF. The CDR3 nucleotides are TGTGCCAGCAGCTTAGTAGGGACAGGGACCTACGAGCAGTACTTC.